The 27 T cell receptor beta chains below were found in one sample sequenced in a study of post-analysis software for immune sequencing data. General study results and limits: The study found TRBV5-6, TRBV5-1 and TRBV20-1 among four to six TRBV segments more frequent in patients than controls.

No cognate antigen is known for these TCRs. Sequencing libraries made from TCR beta cDNA carried unique molecular identifiers. TCRdb passed the PCR reads through MiXCR, listing each CDR3 protein once. Counted here are hundreds of thousands of distinct CDR3 sequences, more than 50% occurring once; the ten biggest clones make up 11%. The sequencing input was blood. These receptors were obtained from a girl aged 2 to 10 with multiple sclerosis.

As regards this clonotype: A read error may produce the germline difference seen at one junction end. The genes are TRBV25-1 and TRBJ2-3, with a tentative D call TRBD2 (7 bases). The length of the CDR3 is 16 residues. Germline CDR1 reads MGHDK; CDR2 reads SYGVNS. Written as DNA, the CDR3 is TGTGCCGGCAGTGAAGGTCCCGGGGAGGGACAAGATACGCAGTATTTT. This codes for CAGSEGPGEGQDTQYF.

This clonotype occurred a few times. This sequence joins TRBV11-2 and TRBJ2-7; D remains unclear. The CDR3 consists of 13 residues. Germline V lookup: CDR1 SGHAT, CDR2 FQNNGV. With 6 bases removed from V and 2 bases from J, the gap between germline ends came to 11 bases. This chain's CDR3 is CASSREWAYEQYF. The DNA of the CDR3 is TGTGCCAGCAGTCGAGAATGGGCCTACGAGCAGTACTTC.

The chain joins TRBV6-1 to TRBJ1-2, with 11 bases lining up with TRBD1. The trim removed 3 bases at V and 6 bases at J, leaving 9 bases unmatched. Germline CDR1 and CDR2: MNHNS and SASEGT. The CDR3 is 16 amino acids. The DNA for the CDR3 is TGTGCCAGCAGTGACAAACGCCGGACAGGGGGCGATGGCTACACCTTC. Residues: CASSDKRRTGGDGYTF.

The rearrangement links TRBV29-1 to TRBJ1-1; 7 bases are shared with TRBD1. CDR1 and CDR2 (germline): SQVTM, ANQGSEA. The CDR3 covers 14 residues. Trimming removed 6 bases from V and 5 bases from J; junction bases left unmatched: 12. The CDR3 sequence: CSVLPDRVWTEAFF. In DNA form, the CDR3 reads TGCAGCGTGCTTCCTGACAGGGTGTGGACTGAAGCTTTCTTT.

The J gene is TRBJ2-1, the V gene TRBV14; weak D call: TRBD2 (6 bases). In germline, CDR1 is SGHDN, CDR2 FVKESK. V was pared by 3 bases and J by 4 bases, with 16 bases between. The CDR3 has 16 residues. CDR3 loop: CASSQRRDHLYNEQFF. The CDR3 DNA is TGTGCCAGCAGCCAGCGGCGGGATCACCTTTACAATGAGCAGTTCTTC.

The gene calls are TRBV12-3 or TRBV12-4 and TRBJ2-1; D tentatively fits TRBD1 or TRBD2 (5 bases each). Trimming took 5 bases from V and 13 from J, leaving 15 bases between them. The CDR3 has 12 residues. Written as DNA, the CDR3 is TGTGCCAGCAGTCTCAAGGTGGGGACCCAGTTCTTC. Its translation: CASSLKVGTQFF.

The rearrangement joins TRBV30 to TRBJ2-1; 8 bases are a match to TRBD2. After removal of 2 bases from V and 3 bases from J, the junction contained 6 bases not matched to a gene. Germline values: CDR1 GTSNPN, CDR2 SVGIG (reference sequence). The CDR3 consists of 15 residues. CDR3 sequence: CAWSLLAEDYNEQFF. The CDR3 DNA sequence: TGTGCCTGGAGTCTACTAGCGGAGGACTACAATGAGCAGTTCTTC. The full variable domain, its missing parts supplied by reference TRBV30 and TRBJ2-1, is SQTIHQWPATLVQPVGSPLSLECTVEGTSNPNLYWYRQAAGRGLQLLFYSVGIGQISSEVPQNLSASRPQDRQFILSSKKLLLSDSGFYLCAWSLLAEDYNEQFFGPGTRLTVL.

V is TRBV12-3 or TRBV12-4 and J is TRBJ1-1; tentatively, D is TRBD1 (6 bases). The V and J ends lost 8 bases and 3 bases respectively, with 16 bases between them. This CDR3 region has 14 residues. In DNA, the CDR3 is TGTGCCAGCGGTCGCTCGGGGGCGCACACTGAAGCTTTCTTT. Translation: CASGRSGAHTEAFF.

This sequence joins TRBV6-5 and TRBJ2-7; 7 bases line up with TRBD1. The V gene's germline CDR1 is MNHEY and CDR2 SVGAGI. Germline trimming cut 2 bases from V and 6 bases from J; bases unmatched to any gene: 7. The CDR3 runs 14 residues. Here the CDR3 DNA reads TGTGCCAGCAGTTACGGACGACAGGGAACCGAGCAGTACTTC. Translated, it gives CASSYGRQGTEQYF.

This rearrangement joins TRBV6-6 to TRBJ2-1; 9 nucleotides line up with TRBD2. The CDR3 is 15 amino acids. The V gene's germline CDR1 is MNHNY and CDR2 SVGAGI (reference sequence). With V trimmed by 0 bases and J by 5 bases, 2 bases remained unmatched. The CDR3 protein is CASSYSPSGNNEQFF. CDR3 nucleotides: TGTGCCAGCAGTTACTCCCCTAGCGGGAACAATGAGCAGTTCTTC.

This clonotype was observed a few times. The chain is built from TRBV4-2 and TRBJ2-1; D may be TRBD2 (7 bases). The CDR3 is 15 amino acids. Germline V gene lookup returns CDR1 LGHNA and CDR2 YNFKEQ. The germline V and J ends were trimmed by 1 base and 5 bases, with 12 bases remaining between them. CDR3 loop: CASSQVGGGHNEQFF. CDR3 nucleotide sequence: TGTGCCAGCAGCCAAGTAGGGGGGGGCCACAATGAGCAGTTCTTC.

The genes are TRBV10-2 and TRBJ2-3, with 7 bases that match TRBD1. Trimming cost V 0 bases and J 4 bases; bases outside gene matches: 4. The CDR3 is 15 residues long. Germline V CDR1 and CDR2: WSHSY, SAAADI. For the CDR3, the DNA is TGCGCCAGCAGTGAGTCTGAACAGGGGCCAGATACGCAGTATTTT. Translation: CASSESEQGPDTQYF.

The rearrangement uses TRBV3-1 and TRBJ1-1; D may be TRBD1 (6 bases). The CDR3 consists of 13 residues. Germline V lookup: CDR1 LGHDT, CDR2 YNNKEL (reference sequence). Deletions cut 3 bases from V and 10 bases from J, with 15 bases between. The DNA of the CDR3 is TGTGCCAGCAGCCAGTTACAGGGTTGGACAGCTTTCTTT. The encoded protein is CASSQLQGWTAFF.

This clonotype was seen a single time. The rearrangement joins TRBV14 to TRBJ1-2; D is possibly TRBD1 (6 bases). V lost 1 base and J lost 8, with 17 bases in between. This CDR3 region has 15 residues. CDR1 is SGHDN and CDR2 is FVKESK in the germline V gene. CDR3 sequence reads: CASSQVAAPGGGYTF. The CDR3 region has the DNA TGTGCCAGCAGCCAAGTCGCAGCCCCGGGGGGCGGCTACACCTTC.

This sequence joins TRBV7-8 and TRBJ1-4; D is unresolved. The CDR3 sequence is 15 residues long. Germline V gene data show CDR1 as SGHVS and CDR2 as FQNEAQ. V lost 1 base, J lost 7 bases, and 13 bases lay in between. The CDR3 region is CASSLDGVGGEKLFF. The CDR3 DNA reads TGTGCCAGCAGCTTAGACGGGGTCGGTGGTGAAAAACTGTTTTTT.

V and J are TRBV12-3 or TRBV12-4 and TRBJ2-3, with 7 nucleotides matching TRBD2. The CDR3 runs 14 residues. V shed 5 bases and J 3 bases; nucleotides not matched to a gene: 5. CDR3 in amino acids: CASSQSAGTDTQYF. DNA of the CDR3: TGTGCCAGCAGTCAATCAGCGGGAACAGATACGCAGTATTTT.

The gene calls are TRBV12-3 or TRBV12-4 and TRBJ1-1; 8 bases agree with TRBD1. V lost 7 bases and J lost 2; bases outside the gene matches: 12. This CDR3 region has 16 residues. The CDR3: CASTPFRQGPNTEAFF. The CDR3 bases are TGTGCCAGCACCCCATTCCGACAGGGGCCAAACACTGAAGCTTTCTTT.

V and J are TRBV7-2 and TRBJ1-1; D unresolved. Trimming cost V 3 bases and J 1 base, with 6 bases left between them. There are 13 residues in the CDR3. Germline V gene sequence: CDR1 SGHTA, CDR2 FQGNSA. As DNA, the CDR3 is TGTGCCAGCAGCTTTGCCCAGAACACTGAAGCTTTCTTT. Protein product: CASSFAQNTEAFF.

V is TRBV12-3 or TRBV12-4 and J is TRBJ2-1, with 15 bases that match TRBD2. CDR3 length equals 22 residues. Trimming removed 8 bases from V and 7 bases from J; junction bases left unmatched: 27. CDR3 in DNA: TGTGCCAGCTGCTCCCGGTGGCTTGTATGGACTAGCGGGGGGGCCGGAAGTAATGAGCAGTTCTTC. Translating it yields CASCSRWLVWTSGGAGSNEQFF.

The chain has TRBV29-1 and TRBJ2-1, with D unclear. V was cut by 3 bases and J by 8 bases, with 14 bases left in between. The CDR3 has 13 amino acids. The germline CDR1 and CDR2 sequences are SQVTM and ANQGSEA. The CDR3, as DNA: TGCAGCGTTGAGGAAGGAATCCATGATGAGCAGTTCTTC. Protein sequence: CSVEEGIHDEQFF.

J is TRBJ2-7 and V is TRBV12-3 or TRBV12-4, with 7 bases aligning to TRBD1. This CDR3 spans 13 amino acids. Trimming removed 7 bases from V and 3 bases from J; junction bases left unmatched: 6. CDR3 loop: CASKRTGIYEQYF. CDR3 nucleotide sequence: TGTGCCAGCAAAAGGACAGGAATCTACGAGCAGTACTTC.

This clonotype was picked up a small number of times. The chain is built from TRBV20-1 and TRBJ2-7; the D gene is possibly TRBD2 (6 bases). The CDR3 loop spans 13 amino acids. V lost 3 bases and J 0 bases, leaving 9 bases between the germline ends. Germline loops: CDR1 DFQATT, CDR2 SNEGSKA (reference sequence). CDR3 in amino acids: CSASVRGSYEQYF. CDR3 sequence (DNA): TGCAGTGCTAGTGTGCGGGGCTCCTACGAGCAGTACTTC.

The rearrangement uses TRBV27 and TRBJ2-7; D may correspond to TRBD1 or TRBD2 (5 bases each). The CDR3 runs to 13 residues. CDR1 and CDR2 (germline): MNHEY, SMNVEV (reference sequence). The V gene lost 8 bases and the J gene lost 2 bases, with 13 bases spanning the gap. For the CDR3, the DNA is TGTGCCAGCCATGGGACGTCTGCCTACGAGCAGTACTTC. Protein: CASHGTSAYEQYF.

This chain links TRBV10-3 with TRBJ2-3, with D maybe TRBD2 (6 bases). This CDR3 comprises 15 residues. The V end lost 0 bases, the J end lost 2 bases, and 9 bases lay between the germline ends. Germline V gene lookup returns CDR1 ENHRY and CDR2 SYGVKD. The CDR3: CAISESGGYTDTQYF. CDR3 nucleotides: TGTGCCATCAGTGAGTCCGGGGGATACACAGATACGCAGTATTTT.

The gene calls are TRBV20-1 and TRBJ2-1; 10 positions match TRBD2. Germline-derived CDR1 and CDR2 are DFQATT and SNEGSKA (reference sequence). There are 14 residues in the CDR3. The V gene end was trimmed by 3 bases and the J gene end by 6 bases; junction bases not matched to a gene: 5. CDR3 sequence reads: CSASLAGVLNEQFF. DNA of the CDR3: TGCAGTGCTAGTCTAGCGGGGGTCCTCAATGAGCAGTTCTTC.

V and J are TRBV6-6 and TRBJ2-5, with 7 bases that match TRBD2. V gave up 6 bases and J gave up 11 bases; unmatched junction bases: 15. CDR3 size: 14 residues. Germline-derived CDR1 and CDR2 are MNHNY and SVGAGI (reference sequence). CDR3 sequence reads: CASSSSGSYNEQYF. In DNA form, the CDR3 reads TGTGCCAGCAGCTCTAGCGGCTCCTACAATGAGCAGTACTTC.

This chain connects TRBV5-4 to TRBJ2-2, with D possibly called TRBD1 or TRBD2 (5 bases each). With 2 bases removed from V and 0 bases from J, the gap between germline ends came to 14 bases. There are 17 residues in the CDR3. Germline values: CDR1 SGHNT, CDR2 YYREEE (reference sequence). This CDR3 is CASSFHPGTANTGELFF. The CDR3 DNA sequence: TGTGCCAGCAGCTTTCATCCGGGGACCGCGAACACCGGGGAGCTGTTTTTT. The variable domain in full, with the rest retrieved from reference TRBV5-4 and TRBJ2-2, is ETGVTQSPTHLIKTRGQQVTLRCSSQSGHNTVSWYQQALGQGPQFIFQYYREEENGRGNFPPRFSGLQFPNYSSELNVNALELDDSALYLCASSFHPGTANTGELFFGEGSRLTVL.